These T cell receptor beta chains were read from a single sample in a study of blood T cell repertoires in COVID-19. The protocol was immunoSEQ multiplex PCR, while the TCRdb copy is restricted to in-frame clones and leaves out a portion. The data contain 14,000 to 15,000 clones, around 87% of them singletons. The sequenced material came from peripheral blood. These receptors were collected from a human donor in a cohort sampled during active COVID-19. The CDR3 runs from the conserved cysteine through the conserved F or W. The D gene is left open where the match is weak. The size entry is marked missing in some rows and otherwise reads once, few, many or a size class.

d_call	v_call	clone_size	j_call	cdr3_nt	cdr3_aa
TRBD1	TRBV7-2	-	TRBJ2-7	TGTGCCAGCAGCTTCGAGGACAGGGTTTCCTACGAGCAGTACTTC	CASSFEDRVSYEQYF
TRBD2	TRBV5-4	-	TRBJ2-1	TGTGCCAGCAGCCTGGCGTTAGCGGGGGTTTTGGATGAGCAGTTCTTC	CASSLALAGVLDEQFF
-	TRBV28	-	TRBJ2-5	TGTGCCATTTCCTTGGGACTCCCGCCGGGGACCCAGTACTTC	CAISLGLPPGTQYF
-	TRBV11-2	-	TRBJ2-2	TGTGCCAGCAGCTTCGACGGCAGGGTTATTACCGGGGAGCTGTTTTTT	CASSFDGRVITGELFF
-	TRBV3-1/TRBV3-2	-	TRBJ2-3	TGTGCCAGCAGCCAAGATCTGGAGCAGGGAGGAGATACGCAGTATTTT	CASSQDLEQGGDTQYF
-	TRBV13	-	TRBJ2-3	TGTGCCAGCAGCTTAAAAGTAAGGGACATCTCCACAGATACGCAGTATTTT	CASSLKVRDISTDTQYF
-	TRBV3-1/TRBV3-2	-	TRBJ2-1	TGTGCCAGCAGCCAGACGATAAGGGGACTTGTGTTCTTC	CASSQTIRGLVFF
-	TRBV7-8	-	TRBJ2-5	TGTGCCAGCAACCCCACGACAGTCCAAGAGACCCAGTACTTC	CASNPTTVQETQYF
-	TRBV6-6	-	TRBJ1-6	TGTGCCAGCAGTTACTCTAGGGAGGGTAATTCACCCCTCCACTTT	CASSYSREGNSPLHF
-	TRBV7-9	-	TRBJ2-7	TGTGCCAGCAGCCCCGTGGGACTGATTACCGAGCAGTACTTC	CASSPVGLITEQYF
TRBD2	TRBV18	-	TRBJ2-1	TGTGCCAGCTCACCACGTAGCGGGGGGCCAGGAAACAATGAGCAGTTCTTC	CASSPRSGGPGNNEQFF
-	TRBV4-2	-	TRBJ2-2	TGTGCCAGCAGCCAAGATCAGGTAGCTTCGACAGTCTACACCGGGGAGCTGTTTTTT	CASSQDQVASTVYTGELFF
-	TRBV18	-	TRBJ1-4	TGTGCCAGCTCACCGCTCAGGGGCCTAGAGGGAAAACTGTTTTTT	CASSPLRGLEGKLFF
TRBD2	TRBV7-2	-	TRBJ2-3	TGTGCCAGCAGCATAGGACTAGCGGGGGGGGTGGATACGCAGTATTTT	CASSIGLAGGVDTQYF
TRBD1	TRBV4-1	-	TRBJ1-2	TGCGCCAGCAGCCAAACCGGGACAGGGAGTGGTGGCTACACCTTC	CASSQTGTGSGGYTF
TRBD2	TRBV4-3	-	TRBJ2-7	TGCGCCAGCAGCCAGATCTTGGGGCTAGCGGGTGGGGACTACGAGCAGTACTTC	CASSQILGLAGGDYEQYF
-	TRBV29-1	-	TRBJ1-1	TGCAGCGCGCAAGGGGAAATCGCTGAAGCTTTCTTT	CSAQGEIAEAFF
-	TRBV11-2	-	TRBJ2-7	TGTGCCAGCAGCTTTGACAGCCACTACGAGCAGTACTTC	CASSFDSHYEQYF
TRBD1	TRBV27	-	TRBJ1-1	TGTGCCAGCTCCCCAGGGGGACGGGCCACTGAAGCTTTCTTT	CASSPGGRATEAFF
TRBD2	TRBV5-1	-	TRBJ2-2	TGCGCCAGCAGCTGGACGACTAGCGGGGCCGGGGAGCTGTTTTTT	CASSWTTSGAGELFF
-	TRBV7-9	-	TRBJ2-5	TGTGCCAGCAGCCCCGACACCTCGACCCAGTACTTC	CASSPDTSTQYF
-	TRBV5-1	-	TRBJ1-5	TGCGCCAGCAGCTTGGCAGGGCCCCCGAGTCCCCAGCATTTT	CASSLAGPPSPQHF
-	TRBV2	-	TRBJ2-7	TGTGCCAGCAGGGGCTCGTGGCGGGGCTACGAGCAGTACTTC	CASRGSWRGYEQYF
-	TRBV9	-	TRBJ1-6	TGTGCCAGCAGCGTCGGGACACCTAATTTTTCACCCCTCCACTTT	CASSVGTPNFSPLHF
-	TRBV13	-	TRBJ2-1	TGTGCCAGCAGCTTAGTGCAGGGGACAAATGAGCAGTTCTTC	CASSLVQGTNEQFF
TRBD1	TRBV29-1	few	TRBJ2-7	TGCAGCGTAGCCTCCGGGACAGGGCCCCACGAGCAGTACTTC	CSVASGTGPHEQYF
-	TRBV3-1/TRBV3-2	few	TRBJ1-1	TGTGCCAGCAGCCGCTCCGGACACATGAACACTGAAGCTTTCTTT	CASSRSGHMNTEAFF
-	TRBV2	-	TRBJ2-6	TGTGCCAGCTCTATCACCTCTGGGGCCAACGTCCTGACTTTC	CASSITSGANVLTF
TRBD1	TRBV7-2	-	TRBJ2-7	TGTGCCAGCAGCTCATGGGGCGGGACAGGGTTACGCTACGAGCAGTACTTC	CASSSWGGTGLRYEQYF
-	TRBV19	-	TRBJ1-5	TGTGCCAGTAGATGGGACATTAGCAATCAGCCCCAGCATTTT	CASRWDISNQPQHF
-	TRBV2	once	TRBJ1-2	TGTGCCAGCAGTGAAGCGCAAAACAGGGTGCATGGCTACACCTTC	CASSEAQNRVHGYTF
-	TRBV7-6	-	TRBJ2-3	TGTGCCAGCAGCTTAGCCCCCCCTCCCTCACAGTCAGATACGCAGTATTTT	CASSLAPPPSQSDTQYF
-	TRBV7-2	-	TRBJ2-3	TGTGCCAGCAGATTCCTTGGCAGCACAGATACGCAGTATTTT	CASRFLGSTDTQYF
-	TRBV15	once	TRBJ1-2	TGTGCCACCAGCAGGGGGGCCCAGGGCCACTATGGCTACACCTTC	CATSRGAQGHYGYTF
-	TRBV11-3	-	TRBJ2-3	TGTGCCAGCAGCTTAGGGGGCTCGAGAGATACGCAGTATTTT	CASSLGGSRDTQYF
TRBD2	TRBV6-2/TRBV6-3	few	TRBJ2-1	TGTGCCAGCAGTCATCTAGCGGGGATCCGCTACAATGAGCAGTTCTTC	CASSHLAGIRYNEQFF
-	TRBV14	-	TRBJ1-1	TGTGCCAGCAGCCCCCGACAGAACACTGAAGCTTTCTTT	CASSPRQNTEAFF
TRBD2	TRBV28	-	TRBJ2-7	TGTGCCAGCGGCTCGCCCGGGACTAGCGGGGGTGCCGAGCAGTACTTC	CASGSPGTSGGAEQYF
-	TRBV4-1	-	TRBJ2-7	TGCGCCAGCAGCCTTGACAGGAGATACGAGCAGTACTTC	CASSLDRRYEQYF
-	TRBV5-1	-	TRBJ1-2	TGCGCCAGCAGCTACCGGGACACGGAAAAATGGGATGGCTACACCTTC	CASSYRDTEKWDGYTF
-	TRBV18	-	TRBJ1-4	TGTGCCAGCTCTTCACCGGGCAGGGCGGATGAAAAACTGTTTTTT	CASSSPGRADEKLFF
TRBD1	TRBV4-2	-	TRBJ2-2	TGTGCCAGCAGCCAGGGACAGGCTACGAACACCGGGGAGCTGTTTTTT	CASSQGQATNTGELFF
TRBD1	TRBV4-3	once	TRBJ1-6	TGCGCCAGCAGCCAAGTCTTCGGACAGGGGGCTCATTCACCCCTCCACTTT	CASSQVFGQGAHSPLHF
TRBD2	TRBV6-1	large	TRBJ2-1	TGTGCCAGCAGTGATGGGGCTAGCGGCAATGAGCAGTTCTTC	CASSDGASGNEQFF
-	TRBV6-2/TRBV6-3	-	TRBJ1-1	TGTGCCAGCAGTTTCAGGGTGGTCGGCACTGAAGCTTTCTTT	CASSFRVVGTEAFF
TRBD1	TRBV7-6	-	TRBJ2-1	TGTGCCAGCAGCCCCGAACTCCGGGACAGTTCTTACAATGAGCAGTTCTTC	CASSPELRDSSYNEQFF